The 5 T cell receptor beta chains below all came from one sample that was sequenced in a study of identifying expanded T cells in peripheral blood. Assay: immunoSEQ multiplex PCR; the TCRdb copy retains only in-frame clones and omits some. The sample lists around 57,000 clones; roughly 86% were seen once. Sample: blood. These receptors all come from a person aged 18-70 years in good health.

This clone has only a few counts. V and J are TRBV6-4 and TRBJ1-6, with D possibly being TRBD1 (5 bases). This CDR3 is built from 13 residues. The V end was cut by 2 bases, the J end by 7 bases, with 6 bases between. Germline assignment: CDR1 MRHNA and CDR2 SNTAGT. The CDR3 nucleotides are TGTGCCAGCAGTGACGGGGCGAATTCACCCCTCCACTTT. This translates into CASSDGANSPLHF.

This clone was recorded a few times. The chain has TRBV10-2 and TRBJ1-3; maybe TRBD1 (5 bases). The CDR3 has 15 amino acids. The germline V and J ends were trimmed by 4 bases and 4 bases, with 14 bases remaining between them. Germline CDR1 and CDR2: WSHSY and SAAADI. The DNA of the CDR3 is TGCGCCAGCAGTGTCGGGAGGGGCTCCGGAAACACCATATATTTT. Protein: CASSVGRGSGNTIYF.

This chain connects TRBV2 to TRBJ2-5; TRBD2 is a possible D gene (5 bases). CDR3 length equals 14 residues. V was pared by 4 bases and J by 1 base, with 10 bases between. In germline, CDR1 is SNHLY, CDR2 FYNNEI. CDR3 DNA: TGTGCCAGCAGTGGGCTAGCCACCCAAGAGACCCAGTACTTC. Its translation is CASSGLATQETQYF. The full variable domain, rest sourced from reference TRBV2 and TRBJ2-5, is EPEVTQTPSHQVTQMGQEVILRCVPISNHLYFYWYRQILGQKVEFLVSFYNNEISEKSEIFDDQFSVERPDGSNFTLKIRSTKLEDSAMYFCASSGLATQETQYFGPGTRLLVL.

This clone was seen once. The chain joins TRBV9 to TRBJ1-1; D gene ambiguous. Deletions cut 4 bases from V and 2 bases from J, with 18 bases between. Germline-derived CDR1 and CDR2 are SGDLS and YYNGEE. The CDR3 has 16 residues. This chain's CDR3 is CASSPRDGVRNTEAFF. CDR3 DNA sequence: TGTGCCAGCAGCCCGCGTGATGGGGTTAGAAACACTGAAGCTTTCTTT.

V and J are TRBV7-9 and TRBJ2-5; D not certain. The V gene's germline CDR1 is SEHNR and CDR2 FQNEAQ (reference sequence). V lost 6 bases and J 3 bases, leaving 11 bases between the germline ends. This CDR3 has 13 amino acids. The CDR3 reads CASSRTEKETQYF. CDR3 nucleotide sequence: TGTGCCAGCAGTCGCACAGAGAAAGAGACCCAGTACTTC.